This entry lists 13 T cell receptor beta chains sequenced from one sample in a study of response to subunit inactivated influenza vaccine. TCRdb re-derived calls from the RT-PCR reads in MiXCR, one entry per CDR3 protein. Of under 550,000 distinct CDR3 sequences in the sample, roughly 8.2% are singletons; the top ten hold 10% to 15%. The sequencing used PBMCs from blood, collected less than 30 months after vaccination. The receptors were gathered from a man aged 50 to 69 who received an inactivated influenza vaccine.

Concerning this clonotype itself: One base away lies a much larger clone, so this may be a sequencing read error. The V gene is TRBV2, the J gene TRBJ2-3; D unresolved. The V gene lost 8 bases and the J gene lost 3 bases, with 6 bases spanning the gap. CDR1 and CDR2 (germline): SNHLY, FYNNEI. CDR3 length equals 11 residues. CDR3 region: CASAITDTQYF. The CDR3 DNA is TGTGCCAGCGCGATAACAGATACGCAGTATTTT. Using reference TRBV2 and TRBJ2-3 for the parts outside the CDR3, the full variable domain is EPEVTQTPSHQVTQMGQEVILRCVPISNHLYFYWYRQILGQKVEFLVSFYNNEISEKSEIFDDQFSVERPDGSNFTLKIRSTKLEDSAMYFCASAITDTQYFGPGTRLTVL.

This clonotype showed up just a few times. The CDR3 sequence: CASSPPSRTSGGYEQYF. In DNA form, the CDR3 reads TGTGCCAGCAGTCCGCCCTCACGGACTAGCGGGGGCTACGAGCAGTACTTC. The chain joins TRBV27 to TRBJ2-7; 13 nucleotides agree with TRBD2. This CDR3 is 17 amino acids long. Germline loops: CDR1 MNHEY, CDR2 SMNVEV (reference sequence). V shed 5 bases, J shed 3 bases, and the junction held 10 bases outside the gene matches.

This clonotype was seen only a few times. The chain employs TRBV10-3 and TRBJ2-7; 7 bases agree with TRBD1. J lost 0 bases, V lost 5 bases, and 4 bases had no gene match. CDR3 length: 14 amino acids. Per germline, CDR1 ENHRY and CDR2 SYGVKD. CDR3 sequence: CAISPGQSSYEQYF. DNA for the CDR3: TGTGCCATCAGTCCGGGACAGAGCTCCTACGAGCAGTACTTC.

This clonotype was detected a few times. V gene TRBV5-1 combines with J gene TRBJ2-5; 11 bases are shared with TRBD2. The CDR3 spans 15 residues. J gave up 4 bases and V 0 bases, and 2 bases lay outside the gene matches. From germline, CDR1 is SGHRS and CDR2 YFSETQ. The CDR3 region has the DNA TGCGCCAGCAGCTTGGGAGGGACTAGCGGAGAGACCCAGTACTTC. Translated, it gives CASSLGGTSGETQYF. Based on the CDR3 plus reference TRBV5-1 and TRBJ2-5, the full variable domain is KAGVTQTPRYLIKTRGQQVTLSCSPISGHRSVSWYQQTPGQGLQFLFEYFSETQRNKGNFPGRFSGRQFSNSRSEMNVSTLELGDSALYLCASSLGGTSGETQYFGPGTRLLVL.

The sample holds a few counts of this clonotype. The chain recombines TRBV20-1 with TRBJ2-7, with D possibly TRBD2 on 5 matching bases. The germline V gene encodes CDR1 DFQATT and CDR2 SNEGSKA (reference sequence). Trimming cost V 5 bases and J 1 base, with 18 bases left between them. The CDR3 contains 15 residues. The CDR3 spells CSAEGRERPSYEQYF. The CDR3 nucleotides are TGCAGTGCTGAGGGAAGGGAGCGCCCTTCCTACGAGCAGTACTTC.

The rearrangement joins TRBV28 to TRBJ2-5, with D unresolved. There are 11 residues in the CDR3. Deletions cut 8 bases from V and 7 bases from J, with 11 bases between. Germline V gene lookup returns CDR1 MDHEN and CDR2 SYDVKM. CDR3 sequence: CASETPGTQYF. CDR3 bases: TGTGCCAGCGAGACTCCAGGGACCCAGTACTTC.

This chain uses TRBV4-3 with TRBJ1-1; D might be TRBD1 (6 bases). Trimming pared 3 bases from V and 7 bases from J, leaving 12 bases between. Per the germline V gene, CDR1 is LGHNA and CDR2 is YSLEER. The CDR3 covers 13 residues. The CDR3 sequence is CASSQVLRGEAFF. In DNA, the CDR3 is TGCGCCAGCAGCCAGGTCCTCAGGGGTGAAGCTTTCTTT.

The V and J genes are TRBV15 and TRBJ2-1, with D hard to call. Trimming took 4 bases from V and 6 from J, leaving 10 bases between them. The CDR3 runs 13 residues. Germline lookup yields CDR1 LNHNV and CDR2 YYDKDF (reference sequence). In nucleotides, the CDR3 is TGTGCCACCAGCAAGCGCAAGGTCAATGAGCAGTTCTTC. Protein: CATSKRKVNEQFF.

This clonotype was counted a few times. CDR3 in DNA: TGTGCCAGCAGCCAGGGAGCGGGGGGCTCCTACAATGAGCAGTTCTTC. It translates to CASSQGAGGSYNEQFF. J is TRBJ2-1 and V is TRBV4-2, with 9 bases identical to TRBD2. The CDR3 spans 16 residues. Germline V gene lookup returns CDR1 LGHNA and CDR2 YNFKEQ. V lost 3 bases to trimming and J lost 0 bases; unmatched junction nucleotides: 3.

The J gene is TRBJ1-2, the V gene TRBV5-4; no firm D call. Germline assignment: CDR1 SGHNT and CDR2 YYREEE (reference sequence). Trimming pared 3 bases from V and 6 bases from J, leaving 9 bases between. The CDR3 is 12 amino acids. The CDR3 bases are TGTGCCAGCAGCTCGACTGTCCATGGCTACACCTTC. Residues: CASSSTVHGYTF.

CDR3 sequence: CATGPGTGSIYEQYF. The CDR3 DNA reads TGTGCCACCGGACCCGGGACAGGGTCAATCTACGAGCAGTACTTC. The chain has TRBV10-3 and TRBJ2-7; TRBD1 matches at 9 bases. After removal of 10 bases from V and 3 bases from J, the junction contained 13 bases not matched to a gene. The CDR3 totals 15 residues. In germline, CDR1 is ENHRY, CDR2 SYGVKD.

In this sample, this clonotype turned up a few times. The CDR3 loop reads CATSPSRGSTYEQYF. In DNA, the CDR3 is TGTGCCACCAGCCCGTCGAGGGGTTCAACCTACGAGCAGTACTTC. V and J are TRBV15 and TRBJ2-7, with D possibly called TRBD1 or TRBD2 (5 bases each). V lost 5 bases, J lost 2 bases, and 16 bases lay in between. Germline V gene sequence: CDR1 LNHNV, CDR2 YYDKDF (reference sequence). The CDR3 sequence is 15 residues long.

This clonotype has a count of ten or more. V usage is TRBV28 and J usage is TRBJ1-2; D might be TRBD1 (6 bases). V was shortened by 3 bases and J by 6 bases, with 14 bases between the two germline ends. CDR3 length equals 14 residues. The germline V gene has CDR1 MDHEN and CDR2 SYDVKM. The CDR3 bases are TGTGCCAGCAGTTTCTGGGGGGCAGTGGATGGCTACACCTTC. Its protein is CASSFWGAVDGYTF.